This T cell receptor (beta chain) was sequenced for a study of blood T cell repertoires in COVID-19. About the research overall: Specimens from acute and convalescent COVID-19 originated in the United States, Italy and Spain.

The CDR3 runs 14 residues. Germline CDR1 and CDR2: SEHNR and FQNEAQ (reference sequence). The V and J ends lost 3 bases and 7 bases respectively, with 10 bases between them. TCRdb keeps only in-frame clones here, not all; method: immunoSEQ multiplex PCR. The sample yields more than 200,000 clones, roughly 80% seen once. This chain connects TRBV7-9 to TRBJ1-6; perhaps TRBD1 as D (5 bases). The specimen sequenced was peripheral blood. The clonotype comes from an elderly woman with COVID-19, enrolled during active disease. The CDR3 DNA sequence: TGTGCCAGCAGCTTTGAACAGGCAAATTCACCCCTCCACTTT. Encoded protein: CASSFEQANSPLHF.